The present T cell receptor beta chain was sequenced within a study of control samples from healthy donors and cancer patients. The repertoire was sequenced with immunoSEQ multiplex PCR; TCRdb's copy has only in-frame clones and lacks some. The sample includes 150,000 to 200,000 clones, about 92% of them seen just once. The germline V gene has CDR1 LNHDA and CDR2 SQIVND (reference sequence). The CDR3 runs to 13 residues. The V end was cut by 1 base, the J end by 3 bases, with 6 bases between. The receptor's source is a young man in good health. The sequenced sample consisted of blood. The J gene is TRBJ2-5, the V gene TRBV19; a weak D match, TRBD2 (6 bases). Here the CDR3 reads CASSIGTKETQYF. CDR3 bases: TGTGCCAGTAGTATAGGGACTAAAGAGACCCAGTACTTC.